Listed here are 15 T cell receptor beta chains from one sample, sequenced in a study of OX40 agonist ivuxolimab in advanced cancers. Method: immunoSEQ multiplex PCR; TCRdb's copy keeps in-frame clones and lacks some. The sample records over 60,000 clones, roughly 80% being singletons. Sequencing used CD4+ or CD8+ T cells sorted from blood, obtained in a trial of the OX40 agonist ivuxolimab. The receptors originated from an adult with an advanced solid tumor such as melanoma, head and neck, liver or kidney cancer.

The chain combines TRBV5-6 with TRBJ2-7, with a tentative D call TRBD1 (5 bases). Trimming stripped 0 bases from V and 2 bases from J, with 12 bases between. The CDR3 spans 15 residues. Per germline, CDR1 SGHDT and CDR2 YYEEEE. CDR3 DNA: TGTGCCAGCAGCTTGGGGGGCAGGCTCGCCTACGAGCAGTACTTC. Translating it yields CASSLGGRLAYEQYF. The variable domain in full, with the rest retrieved from reference TRBV5-6 and TRBJ2-7, is DAGVTQSPTHLIKTRGQQVTLRCSPKSGHDTVSWYQQALGQGPQFIFQYYEEEERQRGNFPDRFSGHQFPNYSSELNVNALLLGDSALYLCASSLGGRLAYEQYFGPGTRLTVT.

V is TRBV7-6 and J is TRBJ2-7; TRBD1 aligns across 10 bases. With V trimmed by 1 base and J by 5 bases, 8 bases remained unmatched. Germline V gives CDR1 SGHVS, CDR2 FNYEAQ. The CDR3 length is 16 residues. CDR3 sequence reads: CASSLGTSGQGHEQYF. DNA for the CDR3: TGTGCCAGCAGCTTAGGCACCTCGGGACAGGGGCACGAGCAGTACTTC. Together with reference TRBV7-6 and TRBJ2-7, the CDR3 gives the full variable domain: GAGVSQSPRYKVTKRGQDVALRCDPISGHVSLYWYRQALGQGPEFLTYFNYEAQQDKSGLPNDRFSAERPEGSISTLTIQRTEQRDSAMYRCASSLGTSGQGHEQYFGPGTRLTVT.

V gene TRBV2 combines with J gene TRBJ2-7; unclear D gene. The CDR3 length is 12 residues. Germline V gives CDR1 SNHLY, CDR2 FYNNEI. Trimming left V 4 bases short and J 5 bases short, with 9 bases between. As DNA, the CDR3 is TGTGCCAGCAGTGTATCAGGCAACGAGCAGTACTTC. This gives the protein CASSVSGNEQYF.

The chain has TRBV5-1 and TRBJ2-5, with TRBD1 as a possible D gene (6 bases). The length of the CDR3 is 15 residues. Germline V gene data show CDR1 as SGHRS and CDR2 as YFSETQ. The germline V and J ends were trimmed by 0 bases and 4 bases, with 13 bases remaining between them. This chain's CDR3 is CASSLGVARGETQYF. Here the CDR3 DNA reads TGCGCCAGCAGCTTGGGGGTCGCCAGGGGAGAGACCCAGTACTTC.

J is TRBJ2-2 and V is TRBV5-1, with D maybe TRBD2 (5 bases). Trimming stripped 1 base from V and 4 bases from J, with 11 bases between. This CDR3 region has 15 residues. Germline lookup yields CDR1 SGHRS and CDR2 YFSETQ. The CDR3 nucleotides read TGCGCCAGCAGCTTGCCCGGGATCGGCACCGGGGAGCTGTTTTTT. This gives the protein CASSLPGIGTGELFF.

In this sample, this clone turned up once. The V call is TRBV11-2, the J call TRBJ1-2; D call uncertain. V dropped 0 bases and J dropped 8 bases, with 13 bases sitting between them. Per the germline V gene, CDR1 is SGHAT and CDR2 is FQNNGV. The CDR3 is 14 residues long. CDR3 loop: CASSLDPGMEGYTF. CDR3 DNA: TGTGCCAGCAGCTTAGATCCGGGGATGGAGGGCTACACCTTC. The whole variable domain, filled in from reference TRBV11-2 and TRBJ1-2, reads EAGVAQSPRYKIIEKRQSVAFWCNPISGHATLYWYQQILGQGPKLLIQFQNNGVVDDSQLPKDRFSAERLKGVDSTLKIQPAKLEDSAVYLCASSLDPGMEGYTFGSGTRLTVV.

A note on this clone: This sample also contains other DNA sequences that code for the same CDR3. The chain carries TRBV7-3 and TRBJ2-1; D is unclear. Trimming stripped 1 base from V and 6 bases from J, with 7 bases between. CDR3 length: 13 residues. Per germline, CDR1 SGHTA and CDR2 FQGTGA. CDR3 nucleotides: TGTGCCAGCAGCTTAATTCGCGGCAATGAGCAGTTCTTC. Translated: CASSLIRGNEQFF.

This chain joins TRBV28 and TRBJ2-1; D is possibly TRBD2 (6 bases). Germline assignment: CDR1 MDHEN and CDR2 SYDVKM. CDR3 length: 18 amino acids. V lost 6 bases, J lost 3 bases, and 24 bases lay in between. CDR3 amino acids: CASSESWGFGSLYNEQFF. The CDR3 DNA is TGTGCCAGCAGCGAATCGTGGGGTTTCGGGAGCCTCTACAATGAGCAGTTCTTC. The whole variable domain, filled in from reference TRBV28 and TRBJ2-1, reads DVKVTQSSRYLVKRTGEKVFLECVQDMDHENMFWYRQDPGLGLRLIYFSYDVKMKEKGDIPEGYSVSREKKERFSLILESASTNQTSMYLCASSESWGFGSLYNEQFFGPGTRLTVL.

The chain combines TRBV19 with TRBJ2-1; D is ambiguous. The germline V and J ends were trimmed by 4 bases and 7 bases, with 8 bases remaining between them. Germline assignment: CDR1 LNHDA and CDR2 SQIVND (reference sequence). The CDR3 contains 12 residues. CDR3 region: CASSTFLNEQFF. The CDR3 nucleotides read TGTGCCAGTAGTACATTTCTAAATGAGCAGTTCTTC.

This clone was counted between two and nine times. The chain is built from TRBV4-1 and TRBJ1-3; 7 bases are a match to TRBD1. The V gene's germline CDR1 is MGHRA and CDR2 YSYEKL. Trimming removed 3 bases from V and 4 bases from J; junction bases left unmatched: 12. The CDR3 is 17 amino acids. This chain's CDR3 is CASSQLRLEGAGNTIYF. CDR3 DNA sequence: TGCGCCAGCAGCCAGCTTCGTTTAGAGGGGGCGGGAAACACCATATATTTT.

The chain carries TRBV27 and TRBJ2-6; TRBD1 aligns across 12 bases. After removal of 3 bases from V and 3 bases from J, the junction contained 9 bases not matched to a gene. The CDR3 spans 19 residues. CDR1 is MNHEY and CDR2 is SMNVEV in the germline V gene (reference sequence). In nucleotides, the CDR3 is TGTGCCAGCAGTTTGAAGGGACAGGGGGCGCGAGGTGGGGCCAACGTCCTGACTTTC. Protein sequence: CASSLKGQGARGGANVLTF.

This clone appeared once. The chain uses TRBV28 and TRBJ2-2; D not certain. V was cut by 2 bases and J by 1 base, with 11 bases left in between. Germline V gene sequence: CDR1 MDHEN, CDR2 SYDVKM. The CDR3 covers 16 residues. CDR3 loop: CASSLGVLGNTGELFF. CDR3 sequence (DNA): TGTGCCAGCAGTTTAGGAGTATTGGGGAACACCGGGGAGCTGTTTTTT. Complete variable domain (other parts from reference TRBV28 and TRBJ2-2): DVKVTQSSRYLVKRTGEKVFLECVQDMDHENMFWYRQDPGLGLRLIYFSYDVKMKEKGDIPEGYSVSREKKERFSLILESASTNQTSMYLCASSLGVLGNTGELFFGEGSRLTVL.

V usage is TRBV18 and J usage is TRBJ1-2; a possible D gene is TRBD1 (5 bases). Germline values: CDR1 KGHSH, CDR2 LQKENI. CDR3 size: 15 residues. The V end lost 3 bases, the J end lost 7 bases, and 18 bases lay between the germline ends. CDR3 DNA sequence: TGTGCCAGCTCACCTGAACCGGGACCCAGAGGTGGCTACACCTTC. Amino acid sequence: CASSPEPGPRGGYTF.

The rearrangement links TRBV28 to TRBJ2-5; 12 bases line up with TRBD1. CDR3 length equals 15 residues. Germline values: CDR1 MDHEN, CDR2 SYDVKM. V lost 5 bases to trimming and J lost 4 bases; unmatched junction nucleotides: 5. The CDR3 DNA reads as TGTGCCAGCAGTGCTGGGACAGGGGGCGGAGAGACCCAGTACTTC. Translation gives CASSAGTGGGETQYF.

The V gene is TRBV14, the J gene TRBJ1-2; D remains ambiguous. V was clipped by 1 base and J by 5 bases, with 8 bases between them. The CDR3 consists of 13 residues. Germline V lookup: CDR1 SGHDN, CDR2 FVKESK. The CDR3 loop reads CASSQVVGYGYTF. For the CDR3, the DNA is TGTGCCAGCAGCCAAGTTGTCGGGTATGGCTACACCTTC.